This entry is about one TCR beta chain. The sample is drawn from a study of blood T cell repertoires in COVID-19. Study as a whole: Some COVID-19 samples were acute and others convalescent; all came from the United States, Italy and Spain. T cells, B-cell-depleted T cells, or PBMCs provided the cDNA or gDNA that served as material.

CDR3 length: 12 amino acids. The germline CDR1 and CDR2 sequences are MDHEN and SYDVKM. V was pared by 8 bases and J by 10 bases, with 8 bases of the junction left unmatched. Original data processing: Amplification with reference gene primers provided the estimates of nucleated cell counts. The method was immunoSEQ multiplex PCR; TCRdb's version includes in-frame clones alone and lacks a portion of them. The D gene and trimming were derived from the DNA, and the V and J assignments and clone size from that table. The sample lists about 43,000 clones; about 90% were seen once. The chain has TRBV28 and TRBJ1-3; 7 bases match TRBD1. The sample taken for sequencing was peripheral blood. The source of this sequence is a woman older than 75 with active COVID-19. CDR3 region: CASSDRVGTIYF. For the CDR3, the DNA is TGTGCCAGCTCCGACAGGGTAGGGACCATATATTTT. Variable domain in full (rest from reference TRBV28 and TRBJ1-3): DVKVTQSSRYLVKRTGEKVFLECVQDMDHENMFWYRQDPGLGLRLIYFSYDVKMKEKGDIPEGYSVSREKKERFSLILESASTNQTSMYLCASSDRVGTIYFGEGSWLTVV.